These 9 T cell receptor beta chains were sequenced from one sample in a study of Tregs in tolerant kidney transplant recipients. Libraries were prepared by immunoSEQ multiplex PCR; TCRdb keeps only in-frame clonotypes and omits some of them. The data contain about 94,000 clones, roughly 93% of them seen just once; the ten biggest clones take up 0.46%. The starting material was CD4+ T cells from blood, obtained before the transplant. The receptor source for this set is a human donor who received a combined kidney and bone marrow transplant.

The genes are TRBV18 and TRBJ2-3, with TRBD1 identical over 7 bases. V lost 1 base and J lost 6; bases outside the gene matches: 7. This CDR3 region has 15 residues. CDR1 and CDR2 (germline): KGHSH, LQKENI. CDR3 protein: CASSPLTGDGDTQYF. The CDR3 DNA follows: TGTGCCAGCTCACCACTAACAGGGGATGGTGATACGCAGTATTTT.

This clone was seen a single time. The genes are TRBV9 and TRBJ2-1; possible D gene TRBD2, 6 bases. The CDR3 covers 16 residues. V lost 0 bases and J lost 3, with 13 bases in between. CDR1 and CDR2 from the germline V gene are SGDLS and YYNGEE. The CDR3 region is CASSVVTIADYNEQFF. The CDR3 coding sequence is TGTGCCAGCAGCGTAGTAACGATAGCGGACTACAATGAGCAGTTCTTC. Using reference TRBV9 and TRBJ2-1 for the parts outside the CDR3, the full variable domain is DSGVTQTPKHLITATGQRVTLRCSPRSGDLSVYWYQQSLDQGLQFLIQYYNGEERAKGNILERFSAQQFPDLHSELNLSSLELGDSALYFCASSVVTIADYNEQFFGPGTRLTVL.

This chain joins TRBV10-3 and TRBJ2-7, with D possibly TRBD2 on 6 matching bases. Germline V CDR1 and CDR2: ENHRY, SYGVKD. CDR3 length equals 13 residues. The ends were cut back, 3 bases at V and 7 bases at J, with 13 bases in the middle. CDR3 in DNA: TGTGCCATCAGTGACAGTCACAGCGGGGAGCAGTACTTC. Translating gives CAISDSHSGEQYF.

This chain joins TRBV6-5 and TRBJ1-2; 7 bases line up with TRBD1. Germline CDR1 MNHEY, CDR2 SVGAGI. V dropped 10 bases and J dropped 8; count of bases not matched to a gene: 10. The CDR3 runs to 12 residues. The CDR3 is CATRRGVGGYTF. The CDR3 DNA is TGTGCCACTCGCAGGGGGGTGGGGGGCTACACCTTC.

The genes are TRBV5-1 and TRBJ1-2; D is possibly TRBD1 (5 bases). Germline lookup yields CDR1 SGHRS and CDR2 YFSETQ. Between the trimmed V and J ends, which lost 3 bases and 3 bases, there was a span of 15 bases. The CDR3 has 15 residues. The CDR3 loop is CASSYQRLGDYGYTF. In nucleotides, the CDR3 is TGCGCCAGCAGCTACCAACGGTTAGGGGACTATGGCTACACCTTC.

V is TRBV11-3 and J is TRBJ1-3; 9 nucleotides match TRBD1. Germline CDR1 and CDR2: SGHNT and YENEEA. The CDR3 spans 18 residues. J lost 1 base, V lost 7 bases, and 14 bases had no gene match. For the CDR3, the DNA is TGTGCCAGCACCCTAAACCGGGACAGGGTCCGTTCTGGAAACACCATATATTTT. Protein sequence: CASTLNRDRVRSGNTIYF.

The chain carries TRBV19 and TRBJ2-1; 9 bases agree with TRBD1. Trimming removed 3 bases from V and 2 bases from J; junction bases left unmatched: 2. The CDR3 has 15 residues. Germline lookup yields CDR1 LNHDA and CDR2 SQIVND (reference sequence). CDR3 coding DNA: TGTGCCAGTAGTATTGGGACAGGGCCCTACAATGAGCAGTTCTTC. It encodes CASSIGTGPYNEQFF.

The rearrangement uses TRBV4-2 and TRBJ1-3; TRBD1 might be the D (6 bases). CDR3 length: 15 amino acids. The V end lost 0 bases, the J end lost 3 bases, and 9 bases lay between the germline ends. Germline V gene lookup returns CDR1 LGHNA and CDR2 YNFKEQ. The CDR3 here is CASSQEGARGNTIYF. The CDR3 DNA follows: TGTGCCAGCAGCCAAGAGGGGGCGCGTGGAAACACCATATATTTT.

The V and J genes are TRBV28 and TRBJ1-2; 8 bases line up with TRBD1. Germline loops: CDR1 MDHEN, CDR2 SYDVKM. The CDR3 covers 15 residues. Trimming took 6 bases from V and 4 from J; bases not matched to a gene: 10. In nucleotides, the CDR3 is TGTGCCAGCAGCCCCACCGGACAGGGCGGCTATGGCTACACCTTC. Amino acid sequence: CASSPTGQGGYGYTF.